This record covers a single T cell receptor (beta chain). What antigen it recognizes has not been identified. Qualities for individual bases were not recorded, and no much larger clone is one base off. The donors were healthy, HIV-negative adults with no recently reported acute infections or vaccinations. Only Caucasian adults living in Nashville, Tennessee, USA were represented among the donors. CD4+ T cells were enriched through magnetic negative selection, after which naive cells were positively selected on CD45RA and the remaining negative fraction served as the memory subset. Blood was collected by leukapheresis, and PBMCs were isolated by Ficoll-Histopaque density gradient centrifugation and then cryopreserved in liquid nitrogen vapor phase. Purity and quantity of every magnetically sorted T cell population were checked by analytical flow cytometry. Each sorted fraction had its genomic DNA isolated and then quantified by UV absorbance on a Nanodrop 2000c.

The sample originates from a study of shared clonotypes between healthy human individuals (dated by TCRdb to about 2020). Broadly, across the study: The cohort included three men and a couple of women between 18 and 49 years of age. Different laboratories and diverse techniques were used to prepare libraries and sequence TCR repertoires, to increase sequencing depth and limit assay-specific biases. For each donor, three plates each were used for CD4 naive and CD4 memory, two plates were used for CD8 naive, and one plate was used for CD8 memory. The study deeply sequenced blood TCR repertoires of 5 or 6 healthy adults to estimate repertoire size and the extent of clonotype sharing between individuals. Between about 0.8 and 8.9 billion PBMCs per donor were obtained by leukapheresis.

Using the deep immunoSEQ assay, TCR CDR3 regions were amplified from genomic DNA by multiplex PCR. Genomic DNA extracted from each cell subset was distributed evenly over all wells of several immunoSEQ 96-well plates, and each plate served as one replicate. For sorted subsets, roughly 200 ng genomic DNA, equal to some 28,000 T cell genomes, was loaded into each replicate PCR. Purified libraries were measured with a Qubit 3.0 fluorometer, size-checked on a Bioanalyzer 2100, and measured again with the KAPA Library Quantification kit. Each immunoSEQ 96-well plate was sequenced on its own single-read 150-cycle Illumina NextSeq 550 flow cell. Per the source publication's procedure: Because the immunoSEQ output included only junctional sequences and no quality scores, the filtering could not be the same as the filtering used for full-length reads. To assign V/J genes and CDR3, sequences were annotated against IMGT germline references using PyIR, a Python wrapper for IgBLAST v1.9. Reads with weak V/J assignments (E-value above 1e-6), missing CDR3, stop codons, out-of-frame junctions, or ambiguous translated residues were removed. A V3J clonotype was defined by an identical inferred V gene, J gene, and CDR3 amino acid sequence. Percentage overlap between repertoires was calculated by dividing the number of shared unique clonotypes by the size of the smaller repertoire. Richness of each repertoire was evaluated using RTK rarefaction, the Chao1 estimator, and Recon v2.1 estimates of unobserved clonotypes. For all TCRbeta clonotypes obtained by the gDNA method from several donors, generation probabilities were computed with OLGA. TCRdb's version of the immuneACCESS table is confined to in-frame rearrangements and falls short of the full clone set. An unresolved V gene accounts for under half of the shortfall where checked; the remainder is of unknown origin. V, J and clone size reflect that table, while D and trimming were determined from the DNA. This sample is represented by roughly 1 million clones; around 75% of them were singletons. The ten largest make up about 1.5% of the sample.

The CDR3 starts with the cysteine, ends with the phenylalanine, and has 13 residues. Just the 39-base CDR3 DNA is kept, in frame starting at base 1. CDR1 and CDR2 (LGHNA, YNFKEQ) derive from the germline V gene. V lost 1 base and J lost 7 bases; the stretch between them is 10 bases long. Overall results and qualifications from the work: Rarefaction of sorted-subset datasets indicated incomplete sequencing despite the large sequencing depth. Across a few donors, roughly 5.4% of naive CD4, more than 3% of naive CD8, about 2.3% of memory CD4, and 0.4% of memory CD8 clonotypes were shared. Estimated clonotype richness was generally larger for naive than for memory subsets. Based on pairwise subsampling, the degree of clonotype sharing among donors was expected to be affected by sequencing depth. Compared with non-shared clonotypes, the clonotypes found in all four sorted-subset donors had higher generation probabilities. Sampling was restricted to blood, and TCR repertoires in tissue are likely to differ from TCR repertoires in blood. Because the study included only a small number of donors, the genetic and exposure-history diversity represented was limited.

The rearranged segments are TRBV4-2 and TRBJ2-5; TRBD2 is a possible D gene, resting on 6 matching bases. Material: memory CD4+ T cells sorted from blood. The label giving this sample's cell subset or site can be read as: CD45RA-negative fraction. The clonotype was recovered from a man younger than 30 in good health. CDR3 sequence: CASSQGEAGTQYF. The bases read TGTGCCAGCAGCCAAGGGGAGGCCGGGACCCAGTACTTC.